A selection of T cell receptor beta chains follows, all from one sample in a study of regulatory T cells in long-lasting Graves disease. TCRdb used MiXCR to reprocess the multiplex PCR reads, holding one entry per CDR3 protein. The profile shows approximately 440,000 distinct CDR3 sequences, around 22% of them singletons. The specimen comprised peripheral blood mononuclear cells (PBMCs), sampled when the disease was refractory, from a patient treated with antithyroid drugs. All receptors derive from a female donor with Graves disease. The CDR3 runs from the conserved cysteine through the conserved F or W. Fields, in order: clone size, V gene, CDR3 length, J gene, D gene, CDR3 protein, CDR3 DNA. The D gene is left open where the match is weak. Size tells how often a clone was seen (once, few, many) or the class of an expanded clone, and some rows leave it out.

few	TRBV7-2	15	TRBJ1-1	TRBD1	CASSFDRGMNTEAFF	TGTGCCAGCAGCTTCGACAGGGGCATGAACACTGAAGCTTTCTTT
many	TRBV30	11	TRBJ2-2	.	CAWKQAGELFF	TGTGCCTGGAAACAGGCCGGGGAGCTGTTTTTT
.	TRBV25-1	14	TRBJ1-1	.	CASSEGAGNTEAFF	TGTGCCAGCAGTGAAGGGGCGGGGAACACTGAAGCTTTCTTT
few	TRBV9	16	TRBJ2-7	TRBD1	CASSVATGTGAYEQYF	TGTGCCAGCAGCGTAGCTACAGGGACAGGAGCCTACGAGCAGTACTTC
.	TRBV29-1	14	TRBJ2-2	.	CSVGRAGNTGELFF	TGCAGCGTTGGCCGGGCGGGGAACACCGGGGAGCTGTTTTTT
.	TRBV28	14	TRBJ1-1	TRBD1	CASSPSGGGTEAFF	TGTGCCAGCAGTCCATCAGGGGGAGGGACTGAAGCTTTCTTT
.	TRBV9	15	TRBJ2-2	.	CASSVLQQGPGELFF	TGTGCCAGCAGCGTACTACAACAGGGTCCCGGGGAGCTGTTTTTT
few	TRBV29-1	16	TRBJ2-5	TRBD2	CSVGLAGGGRGETQYF	TGCAGCGTTGGACTAGCGGGAGGGGGTCGTGGCGAGACCCAGTACTTC
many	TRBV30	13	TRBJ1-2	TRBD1	CAWSLQGNYGYTF	TGTGCCTGGAGTCTACAGGGGAACTATGGCTACACCTTC
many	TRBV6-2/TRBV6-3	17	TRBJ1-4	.	CASSYSPTAPTNEKLFF	TGTGCCAGCAGTTACTCCCCGACAGCTCCAACTAATGAAAAACTGTTTTTT
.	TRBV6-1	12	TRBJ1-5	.	CASTQGYQPQHF	TGTGCCAGCACCCAGGGTTATCAGCCCCAGCATTTT
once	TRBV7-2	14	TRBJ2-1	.	CASSPSEGNNEQFF	TGTGCCAGCAGCCCCAGTGAAGGCAACAATGAGCAGTTCTTC
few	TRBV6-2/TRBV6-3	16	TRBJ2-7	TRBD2	CASSYSSGTSAGEQYF	TGTGCCAGCAGTTACTCATCTGGGACTAGCGCTGGTGAGCAGTACTTC
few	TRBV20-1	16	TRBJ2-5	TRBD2	CSAPEDLAGLGETQYF	TGCAGTGCCCCGGAGGACCTAGCGGGCCTCGGGGAGACCCAGTACTTC
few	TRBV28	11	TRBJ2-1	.	CASSQSYEQFF	TGTGCCAGCAGCCAAAGCTATGAGCAGTTCTTC
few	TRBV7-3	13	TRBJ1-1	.	CASSLGLVSEAFF	TGTGCCAGCAGCTTAGGTTTGGTCTCGGAAGCTTTCTTT
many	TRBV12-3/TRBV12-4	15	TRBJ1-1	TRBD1	CASSGRTGENTEAFF	TGTGCCAGCAGTGGGCGGACAGGAGAGAACACTGAAGCTTTCTTT
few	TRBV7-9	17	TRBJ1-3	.	CASSLRSSGASGNTIYF	TGTGCCAGCAGCTTACGTTCGTCAGGGGCCTCTGGAAACACCATATATTTT
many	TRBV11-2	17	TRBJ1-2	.	CASSLGFSVQADYGYTF	TGTGCCAGCAGCTTAGGGTTCTCGGTCCAGGCCGACTATGGCTACACCTTC
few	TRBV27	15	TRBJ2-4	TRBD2	CASSLYGLAGLDQYF	TGTGCCAGCAGTTTATATGGTCTAGCGGGACTCGATCAGTACTTC
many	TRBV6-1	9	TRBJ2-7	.	CASKDEQYF	TGTGCCAGCAAGGACGAGCAGTACTTC
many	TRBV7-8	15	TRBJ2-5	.	CASSLRVRVVETQYF	TGTGCCAGCAGCTTAAGGGTTCGCGTAGTCGAGACCCAGTACTTC
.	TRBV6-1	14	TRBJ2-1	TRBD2	CASTRLAGGYEQFF	TGTGCCAGCACCCGACTAGCGGGAGGCTATGAGCAGTTCTTC
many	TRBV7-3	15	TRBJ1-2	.	CASSLRPGSDYGYTF	TGTGCCAGCAGCTTACGTCCAGGCTCGGACTATGGCTACACCTTC
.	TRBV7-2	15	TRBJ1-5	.	CASSLGPGRYQPQHF	TGTGCCAGCAGCTTAGGGCCAGGGCGGTATCAGCCCCAGCATTTT
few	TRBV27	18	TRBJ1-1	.	CASSPNDNYRNRNTEAFF	TGTGCCAGCAGTCCCAACGATAATTACAGGAACAGGAACACTGAAGCTTTCTTT
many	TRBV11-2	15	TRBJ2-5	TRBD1	CASSLETGGSETQYF	TGTGCCAGCAGCTTAGAGACAGGGGGGTCGGAGACCCAGTACTTC
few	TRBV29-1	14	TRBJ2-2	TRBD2	CSVASSGRAGELFF	TGCAGCGTTGCATCTAGCGGGAGGGCCGGGGAGCTGTTTTTT
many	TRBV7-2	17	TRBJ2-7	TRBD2	CASSLLTSGLRPYEQYF	TGTGCCAGCAGCTTGCTTACTAGCGGGCTAAGACCCTACGAGCAGTACTTC
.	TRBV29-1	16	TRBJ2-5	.	CSVGSGRAPPWETQYF	TGCAGCGTTGGTTCGGGGCGGGCCCCTCCTTGGGAGACCCAGTACTTC
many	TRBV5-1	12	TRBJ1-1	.	CASSTDKTEAFF	TGCGCCAGCAGCACTGACAAAACTGAAGCTTTCTTT
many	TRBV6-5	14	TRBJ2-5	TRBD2	CASSYSRAGQTQYF	TGTGCCAGCAGTTACTCGAGAGCGGGACAGACCCAGTACTTC
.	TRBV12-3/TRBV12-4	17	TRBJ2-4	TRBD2	CASSPLAGGLAKNIQYF	TGTGCCAGCAGTCCCCTAGCGGGAGGGCTAGCCAAAAACATTCAGTACTTC
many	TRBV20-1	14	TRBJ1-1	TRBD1	CSARGDRGETEAFF	TGCAGTGCTAGAGGGGACAGGGGAGAGACTGAAGCTTTCTTT
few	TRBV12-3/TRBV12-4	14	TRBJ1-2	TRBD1	CASSLAGQGFGYTF	TGTGCCAGCAGTTTAGCCGGACAGGGTTTTGGCTACACCTTC
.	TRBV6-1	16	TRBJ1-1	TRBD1	CASTLGTVGKNTEAFF	TGTGCCAGCACCCTAGGGACAGTGGGAAAGAACACTGAAGCTTTCTTT
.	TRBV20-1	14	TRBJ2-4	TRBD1	CSATGTVAKNIQYF	TGCAGTGCTACAGGGACAGTAGCCAAAAACATTCAGTACTTC
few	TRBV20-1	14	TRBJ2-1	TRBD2	CRGCSGGAYNEQFF	TGCCGCGGGTGCTCGGGAGGTGCATACAATGAGCAGTTCTTC
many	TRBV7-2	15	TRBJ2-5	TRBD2	CASIQLAGGGETQYF	TGTGCCAGCATCCAACTAGCGGGAGGTGGAGAGACCCAGTACTTC
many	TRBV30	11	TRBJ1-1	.	CAWSRDTEAFF	TGTGCCTGGAGCCGGGACACTGAAGCTTTCTTT
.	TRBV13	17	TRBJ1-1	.	CASSLVNLGSENTEAFF	TGTGCCAGCAGCTTAGTTAATTTGGGTTCAGAGAACACTGAAGCTTTCTTT
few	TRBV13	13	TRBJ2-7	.	CASSLYDEYEQYF	TGTGCCAGCAGCTTGTACGACGAGTACGAGCAGTACTTC
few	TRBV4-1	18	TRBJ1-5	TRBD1	CASSALPGQGESNQPQHF	TGCGCCAGCAGCGCACTCCCGGGACAGGGGGAAAGCAATCAGCCCCAGCATTTT
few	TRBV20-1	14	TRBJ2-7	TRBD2	CSASDLAEPYEQYF	TGCAGTGCTAGTGATCTAGCGGAGCCCTACGAGCAGTACTTC
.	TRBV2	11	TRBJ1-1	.	CASQTLTGAFF	TGTGCCAGCCAGACCTTGACTGGAGCTTTCTTT
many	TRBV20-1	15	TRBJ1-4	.	CSARDGRDGDEKLFF	TGCAGTGCTAGAGATGGGCGGGATGGGGATGAAAAACTGTTTTTT
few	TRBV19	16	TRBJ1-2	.	CASSMLGGRANYGYTF	TGTGCCAGTAGTATGCTAGGTGGCAGAGCTAACTATGGCTACACCTTC
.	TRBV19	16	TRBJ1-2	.	CASSIQWVGREHGYTF	TGTGCCAGTAGTATTCAGTGGGTCGGCAGGGAACATGGCTACACCTTC
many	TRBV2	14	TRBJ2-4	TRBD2	CASSELAAKNIQYF	TGTGCCAGCAGTGAACTAGCGGCTAAAAACATTCAGTACTTC
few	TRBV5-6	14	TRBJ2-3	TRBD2	CASSGSGTADTQYF	TGTGCCAGCAGCGGTAGCGGGACCGCCGATACGCAGTATTTT
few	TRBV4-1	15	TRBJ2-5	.	CASSQQREGGETQYF	TGCGCCAGCAGCCAACAGCGAGAAGGGGGGGAGACCCAGTACTTC
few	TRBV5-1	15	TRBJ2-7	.	CASSLVGTTNYEQYF	TGCGCCAGCAGCTTGGTCGGAACAACGAACTACGAGCAGTACTTC
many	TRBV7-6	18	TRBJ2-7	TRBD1	CASSLDPQVGTGGNEQYF	TGTGCCAGCAGCTTAGACCCTCAAGTTGGGACAGGGGGCAACGAGCAGTACTTC
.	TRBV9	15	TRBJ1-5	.	CASSVEGRGNQPQHF	TGTGCCAGCAGCGTAGAGGGCCGAGGCAATCAGCCCCAGCATTTT
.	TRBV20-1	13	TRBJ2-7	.	CSALDDRRTLQYF	TGCAGTGCTCTGGACGACAGGCGGACTCTGCAGTACTTC
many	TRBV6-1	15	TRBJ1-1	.	CASSPVGGSSTEAFF	TGTGCCAGCAGCCCCGTGGGGGGGTCCAGCACTGAAGCTTTCTTT
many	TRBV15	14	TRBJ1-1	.	CATSRKRENTEAFF	TGTGCCACCAGCAGAAAACGAGAGAACACTGAAGCTTTCTTT
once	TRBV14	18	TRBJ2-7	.	CASSQPMDRHEGPYEQYF	TGTGCCAGCAGCCAACCGATGGATCGACATGAGGGGCCCTACGAGCAGTACTTC